This TCR beta chain was retrieved from a study of Ad26.COV2.S vaccination and SARS-CoV-2 variants. V was pared by 5 bases and J by 6 bases, with 11 bases between. The CDR3 is made up of 13 amino acids. Germline values: CDR1 PRHDT, CDR2 FYEKMQ (reference sequence). TCRdb's table, derived via immunoSEQ multiplex PCR, lists solely in-frame clones and lacks some. Among 300,000 to 400,000 clones, 90% were seen once, and the ten largest hold around 5.5%. Noted treatment: some 20 received Ad26.COV2.S at low or high dose, single or two shots; about 5 received placebo; per-sample allocation not given. Samples were taken on day 63 after the first vaccine or placebo injection. The table lists this clone with a few counts.

The sequence derives from a person aged 18-65 years who received the Ad26.COV2.S COVID-19 vaccine or a placebo. This chain links TRBV13 with TRBJ2-1; D not resolved. The material sequenced was peripheral blood, taken in a trial of Ad26.COV2.S vaccine versus placebo. CDR3 sequence: CASSEATGNEQFF. CDR3 bases: TGTGCCAGCAGCGAAGCCACGGGCAATGAGCAGTTCTTC.